This T cell receptor beta chain is drawn from a study of cytomegalovirus exposure and HLA in healthy donors. Regarding the study as a whole: In a later analysis, productive TCRs from donors in an Asian-associated ancestry cluster reportedly carried fewer N-insertions than the cohort mean. In vitro experiments confirmed that three CMV-associated chains were specific for CMV antigens. An apparent linkage of common viral pathogens to several of the most significant clusters emerged in a later analysis.

Concerning this clone: The antigen remains unidentified.

The primer mix had 60 Vbeta and 13 Jbeta primers. Study processing details: There were around 80 million unique TCR beta chains by a later count, and 10 million to 12 million of them were shared. Libraries were prepared by immunoSEQ multiplex PCR; TCRdb keeps only in-frame clonotypes and omits some of them. Clone size and V and J calls were adopted from that table, with D and trimming inferred from the DNA. Of 90,000 or so clones in the sample, roughly 85% are singletons; the top ten hold around 6%. CDR3 length: 15 amino acids. CDR1 is SGHTA, CDR2 FQGNSA, per germline. Germline trimming cut 1 base from V and 0 bases from J; bases unmatched to any gene: 3.

The rearrangement joins TRBV7-2 to TRBJ2-7, with TRBD1 matching over 7 bases. The sequenced sample consisted of PBMCs. The sequence was obtained from a female donor in good health and CMV-seronegative. The DNA for the CDR3 is TGTGCCAGCAGCTTAGGGACAGGAAGCTCCTACGAGCAGTACTTC. It translates to CASSLGTGSSYEQYF.